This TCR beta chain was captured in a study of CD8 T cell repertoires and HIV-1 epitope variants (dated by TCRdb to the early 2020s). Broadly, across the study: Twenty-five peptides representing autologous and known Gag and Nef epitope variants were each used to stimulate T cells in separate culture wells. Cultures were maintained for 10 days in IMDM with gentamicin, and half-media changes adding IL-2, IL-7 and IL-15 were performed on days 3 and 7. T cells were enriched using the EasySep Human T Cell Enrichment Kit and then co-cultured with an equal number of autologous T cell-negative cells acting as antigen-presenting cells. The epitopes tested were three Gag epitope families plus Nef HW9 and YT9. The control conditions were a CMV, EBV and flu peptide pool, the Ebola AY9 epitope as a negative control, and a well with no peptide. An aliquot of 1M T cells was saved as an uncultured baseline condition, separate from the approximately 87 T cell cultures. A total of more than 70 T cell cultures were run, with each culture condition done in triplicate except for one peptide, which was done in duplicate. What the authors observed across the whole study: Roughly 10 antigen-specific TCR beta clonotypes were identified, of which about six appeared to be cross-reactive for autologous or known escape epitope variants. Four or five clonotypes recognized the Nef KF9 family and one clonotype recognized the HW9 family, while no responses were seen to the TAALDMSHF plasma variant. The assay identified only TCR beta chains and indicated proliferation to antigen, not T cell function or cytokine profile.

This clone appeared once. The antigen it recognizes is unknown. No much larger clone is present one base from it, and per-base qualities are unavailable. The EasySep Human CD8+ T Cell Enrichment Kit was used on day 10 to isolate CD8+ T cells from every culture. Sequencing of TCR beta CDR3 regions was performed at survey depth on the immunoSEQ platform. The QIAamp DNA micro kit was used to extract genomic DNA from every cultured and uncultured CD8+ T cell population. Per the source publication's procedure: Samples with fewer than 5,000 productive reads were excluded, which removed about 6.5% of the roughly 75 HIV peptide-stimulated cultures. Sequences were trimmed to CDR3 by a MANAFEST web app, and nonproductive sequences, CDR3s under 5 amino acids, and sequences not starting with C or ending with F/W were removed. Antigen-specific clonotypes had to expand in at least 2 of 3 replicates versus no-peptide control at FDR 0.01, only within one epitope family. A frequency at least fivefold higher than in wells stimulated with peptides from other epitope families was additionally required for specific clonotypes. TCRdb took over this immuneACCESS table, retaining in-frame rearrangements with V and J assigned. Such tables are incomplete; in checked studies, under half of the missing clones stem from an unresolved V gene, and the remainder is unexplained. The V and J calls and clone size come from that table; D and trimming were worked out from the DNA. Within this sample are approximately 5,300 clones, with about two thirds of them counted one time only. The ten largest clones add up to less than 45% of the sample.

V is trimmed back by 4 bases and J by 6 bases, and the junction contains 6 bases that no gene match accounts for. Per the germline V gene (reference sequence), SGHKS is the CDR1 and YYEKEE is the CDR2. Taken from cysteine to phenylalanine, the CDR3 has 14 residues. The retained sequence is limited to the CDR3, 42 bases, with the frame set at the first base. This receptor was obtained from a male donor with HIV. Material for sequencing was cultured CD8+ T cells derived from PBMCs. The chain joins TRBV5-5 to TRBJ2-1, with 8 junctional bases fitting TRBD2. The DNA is TGTGCCAGCAGCCCCTGGACTAGCCCCAATGAGCAGTTCTTC. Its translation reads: CASSPWTSPNEQFF.